This T cell receptor (beta chain) comes out of a study of T-cell memory formation after mild COVID-19 (dated by TCRdb to 2020 to 2022). For the study in its entirety: TCR sequence clusters from the two donors were largely donor specific. In a couple of donors, T-cell clones that expanded and contracted after mild COVID-19 were followed by sequencing TCRalpha and TCRbeta repertoires longitudinally. The cohort was made up of two young adult volunteers, one female and one male, who were previously healthy. Points the paper makes about the study in general: The study included only a couple of mild cases, and larger cohorts that include severe cases with pre-infection samples were judged to be necessary. Clones that contracted from day 15 to 85 showed balanced CD4/CD8 phenotypes, whereas a second wave of clones that expanded from day 15 to 37 leaned towards CD4+. Contracting CD4+ clones were found mainly in CM and EM memory subsets, while CD8+ clones were enriched in EMRA. SARS-CoV-2 specificity of the second-wave clones peaking on day 37 was not confirmed. Some responding clones were detected in pre-infection memory, suggesting pre-existing cross-reactive memory T cells joined the SARS-CoV-2 response.

Ficoll-Paque density gradient centrifugation was the method used to isolate PBMCs. The sequencer was an Illumina NovaSeq 6000. TCRalpha and TCRbeta cDNA libraries were constructed by 5'RACE with constant-segment primers, with sample barcodes and unique molecular identifiers being introduced. Trizol reagent was used to extract RNA from every sample. Amplification of the libraries took two PCR steps, and the second step added a second sample barcode plus Illumina TruSeq adapters. Sequencing of the libraries was done on an Illumina NovaSeq, producing 2 x 150 bp paired-end reads. The paper's processing steps were these. With migec v1.2.7, reads were demultiplexed and then collapsed into UMI-guided consensus sequences. With mixcr v2.1.11, UMI consensuses were aligned to TRA and TRB V and J templates and assembled into clonotypes. A clonotype was counted as expanded or contracted only if both edgeR and NoisET called the change significant, with noise models trained on biological replicates. For edgeR calls, a false discovery rate-adjusted p below 0.01 and a log2 fold-change threshold of 1 were applied. As an exploratory analysis of dynamics, PCA with hierarchical clustering was applied to max-normalized trajectories of the 1000 most abundant clonotypes. The CD4 or CD8 phenotype of responding clones was assigned using the separately sequenced CD4+ and CD8+ repertoires. Using fastp trimming at Q25 and MiXCR clonotype assembly, TCRdb reanalyzed the public sequencing data and kept in-frame beta chains. Rows matching on CDR3 protein sequence are summarized as one entry with the most common DNA and genes. What appears here as the V and J calls and clone size reflects TCRdb's work, not the paper's. The sample table records about 430,000 distinct CDR3 sequences; over 15% of these occur just once. Around a fifth of the sample belongs to the ten largest clones.

The CDR3 runs 15 residues from the cysteine to the phenylalanine. The entry retains the CDR3 DNA only, 45 bases that are in frame from base 1. Looking up the germline V gene yields CDR1 MGHRA and CDR2 YSYEKL. Unmatched junction bases come to 4, with V trimmed by 5 bases and J by 4 bases. This clonotype was observed a few times. It has no known antigen specificity. Base-call qualities are not available, and no considerably larger clone is one nucleotide away. This sequence was found in a man aged 18-30 years who had mild COVID-19 (a few samples of this study predate the infection). The sample titles of this study are shuffled in the database, so cell type and time point are left out; the donor was told from shared clones. The sequence joins TRBV4-1 to TRBJ2-2; 10 central bases correspond to TRBD1. Input material: PBMCs or a T cell subset sorted from them (not recorded which). The CDR3 protein is CASSVRDRGTGELFF. The DNA sequence is given as TGCGCCAGCAGCGTCCGGGACAGGGGCACCGGGGAGCTGTTTTTT.